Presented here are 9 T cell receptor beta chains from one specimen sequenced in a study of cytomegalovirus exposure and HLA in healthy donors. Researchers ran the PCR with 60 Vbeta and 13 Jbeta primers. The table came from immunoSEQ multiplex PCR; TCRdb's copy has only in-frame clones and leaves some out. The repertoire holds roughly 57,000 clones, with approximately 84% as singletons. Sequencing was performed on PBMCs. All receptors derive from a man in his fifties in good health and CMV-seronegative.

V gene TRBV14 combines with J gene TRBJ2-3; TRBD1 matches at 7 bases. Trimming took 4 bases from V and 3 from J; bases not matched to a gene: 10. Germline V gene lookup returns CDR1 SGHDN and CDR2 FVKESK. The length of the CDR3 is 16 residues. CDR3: CASSPSTGMGTDTQYF. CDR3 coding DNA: TGTGCCAGCAGCCCATCGACAGGGATGGGAACAGATACGCAGTATTTT. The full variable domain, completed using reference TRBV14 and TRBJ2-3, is EAGVTQFPSHSVIEKGQTVTLRCDPISGHDNLYWYRRVMGKEIKFLLHFVKESKQDESGMPNNRFLAERTGGTYSTLKVQPAELEDSGVYFCASSPSTGMGTDTQYFGPGTRLTVL.

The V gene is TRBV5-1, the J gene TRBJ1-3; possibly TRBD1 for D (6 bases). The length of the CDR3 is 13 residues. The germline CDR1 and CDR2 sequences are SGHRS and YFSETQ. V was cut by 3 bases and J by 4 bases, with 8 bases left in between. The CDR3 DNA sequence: TGCGCCAGCAGCTCCGGGACAGGAAACACCATATATTTT. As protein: CASSSGTGNTIYF.

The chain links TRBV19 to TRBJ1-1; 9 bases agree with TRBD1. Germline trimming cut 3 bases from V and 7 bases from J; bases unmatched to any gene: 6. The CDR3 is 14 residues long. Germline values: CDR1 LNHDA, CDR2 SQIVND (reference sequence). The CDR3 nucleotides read TGTGCCAGTAGTATTGGGGACAGGGTGTATGAAGCTTTCTTT. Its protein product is CASSIGDRVYEAFF.

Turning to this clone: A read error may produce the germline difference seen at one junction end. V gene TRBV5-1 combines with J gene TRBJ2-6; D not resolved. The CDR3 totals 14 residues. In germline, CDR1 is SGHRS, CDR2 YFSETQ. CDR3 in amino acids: CASRSYSEANVLTF. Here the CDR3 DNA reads TGCGCCAGCAGGAGTTACTCTGAGGCCAACGTCCTGACTTTC.

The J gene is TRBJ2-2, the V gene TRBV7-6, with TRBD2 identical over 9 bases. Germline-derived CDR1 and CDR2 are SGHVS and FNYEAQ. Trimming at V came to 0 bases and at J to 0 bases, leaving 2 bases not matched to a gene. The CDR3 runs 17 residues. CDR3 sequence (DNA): TGTGCCAGCAGCTTAGCTGGCGGGGGGGCGAACACCGGGGAGCTGTTTTTT. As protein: CASSLAGGGANTGELFF.

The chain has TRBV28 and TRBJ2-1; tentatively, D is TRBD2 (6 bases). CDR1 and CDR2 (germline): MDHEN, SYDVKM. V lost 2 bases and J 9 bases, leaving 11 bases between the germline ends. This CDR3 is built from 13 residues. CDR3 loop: CASSLTEGPEQFF. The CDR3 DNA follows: TGTGCCAGCAGTTTAACGGAGGGTCCTGAGCAGTTCTTC.

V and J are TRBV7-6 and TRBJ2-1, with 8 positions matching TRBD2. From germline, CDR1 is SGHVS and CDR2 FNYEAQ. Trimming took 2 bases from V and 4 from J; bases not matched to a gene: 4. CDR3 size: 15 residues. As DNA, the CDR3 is TGTGCCAGCAGCTTACGGCGGGGGGAGTACAATGAGCAGTTCTTC. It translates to CASSLRRGEYNEQFF.

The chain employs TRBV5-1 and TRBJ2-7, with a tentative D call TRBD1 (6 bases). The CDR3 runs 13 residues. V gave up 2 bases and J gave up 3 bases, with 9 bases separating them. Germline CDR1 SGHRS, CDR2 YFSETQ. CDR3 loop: CASSLTGNYEQYF. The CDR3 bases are TGCGCCAGCAGCTTAACAGGGAACTACGAGCAGTACTTC.

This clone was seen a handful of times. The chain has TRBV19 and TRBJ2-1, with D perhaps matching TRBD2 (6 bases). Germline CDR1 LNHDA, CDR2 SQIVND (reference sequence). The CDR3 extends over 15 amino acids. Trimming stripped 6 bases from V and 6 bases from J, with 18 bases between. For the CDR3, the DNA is TGTGCCAGTAGCCGGGATCCGGGGGTCGGCAATGAGCAGTTCTTC. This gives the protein CASSRDPGVGNEQFF.